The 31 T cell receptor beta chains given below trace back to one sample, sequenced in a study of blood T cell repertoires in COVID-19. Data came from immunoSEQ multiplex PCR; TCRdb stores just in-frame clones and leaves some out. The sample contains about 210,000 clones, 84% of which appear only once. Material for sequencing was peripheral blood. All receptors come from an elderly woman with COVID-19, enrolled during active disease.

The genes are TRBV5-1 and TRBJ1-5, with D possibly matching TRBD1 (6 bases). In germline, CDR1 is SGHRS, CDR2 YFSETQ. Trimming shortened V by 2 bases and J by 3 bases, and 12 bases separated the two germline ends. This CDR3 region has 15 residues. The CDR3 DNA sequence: TGCGCCAGCAGCTTATCAGGGGCTTCCAATCAGCCCCAGCATTTT. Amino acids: CASSLSGASNQPQHF.

The CDR3, as DNA: TGTGCCAGTAGGGGGACAGGGCGAACTGCGCAGTATTTT. This translates into CASRGTGRTAQYF. The genes are TRBV19 and TRBJ2-3; 9 bases line up with TRBD1. In germline, CDR1 is LNHDA, CDR2 SQIVND (reference sequence). The CDR3 sequence is 13 residues long. J lost 10 bases, V lost 6 bases, and 8 bases had no gene match.

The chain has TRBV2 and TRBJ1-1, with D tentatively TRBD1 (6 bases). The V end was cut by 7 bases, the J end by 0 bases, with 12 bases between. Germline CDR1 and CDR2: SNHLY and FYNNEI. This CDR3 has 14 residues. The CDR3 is CASIGDRMNTEAFF. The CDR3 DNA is TGTGCCAGCATAGGCGACAGGATGAACACTGAAGCTTTCTTT. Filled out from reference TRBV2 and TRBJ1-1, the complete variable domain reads EPEVTQTPSHQVTQMGQEVILRCVPISNHLYFYWYRQILGQKVEFLVSFYNNEISEKSEIFDDQFSVERPDGSNFTLKIRSTKLEDSAMYFCASIGDRMNTEAFFGQGTRLTVV.

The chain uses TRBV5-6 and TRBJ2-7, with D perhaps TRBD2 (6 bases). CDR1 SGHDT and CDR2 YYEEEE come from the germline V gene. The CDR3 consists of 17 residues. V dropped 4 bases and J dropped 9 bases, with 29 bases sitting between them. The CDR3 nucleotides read TGTGCCAGCAGCCTAGGATGGAGGGGCTCCGTTTCACTGGGGCAGTACTTC. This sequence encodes CASSLGWRGSVSLGQYF.

The CDR3 sequence: CASSRTGTSGFLSYNEQFF. The CDR3 region has the DNA TGTGCCAGTAGTAGAACCGGGACTAGCGGGTTTCTCTCCTACAATGAGCAGTTCTTC. The chain is built from TRBV19 and TRBJ2-1; TRBD2 aligns across 12 bases. Germline assignment: CDR1 LNHDA and CDR2 SQIVND (reference sequence). The CDR3 is made up of 19 amino acids. J lost 0 bases, V lost 4 bases, and 10 bases had no gene match.

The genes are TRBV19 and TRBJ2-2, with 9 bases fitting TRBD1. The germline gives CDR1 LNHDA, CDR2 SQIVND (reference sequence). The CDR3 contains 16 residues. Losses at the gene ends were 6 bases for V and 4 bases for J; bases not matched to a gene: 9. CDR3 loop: CASRRPGQGITGELFF. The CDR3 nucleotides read TGTGCCAGTAGGAGACCGGGACAGGGTATCACCGGGGAGCTGTTTTTT.

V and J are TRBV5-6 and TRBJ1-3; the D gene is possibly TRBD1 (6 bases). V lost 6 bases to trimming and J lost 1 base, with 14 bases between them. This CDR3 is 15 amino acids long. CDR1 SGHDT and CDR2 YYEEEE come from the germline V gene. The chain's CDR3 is CASTLLRGSGNTIYF. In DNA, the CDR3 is TGTGCCAGCACCCTTCTCAGGGGATCTGGAAACACCATATATTTT.

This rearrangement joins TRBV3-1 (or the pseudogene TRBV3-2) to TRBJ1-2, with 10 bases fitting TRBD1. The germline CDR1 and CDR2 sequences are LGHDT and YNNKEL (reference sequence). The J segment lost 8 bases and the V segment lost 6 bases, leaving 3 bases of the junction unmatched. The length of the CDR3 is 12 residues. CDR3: CASSRTGGGYTF. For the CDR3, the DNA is TGTGCCAGCAGTCGGACAGGGGGAGGCTACACCTTC.

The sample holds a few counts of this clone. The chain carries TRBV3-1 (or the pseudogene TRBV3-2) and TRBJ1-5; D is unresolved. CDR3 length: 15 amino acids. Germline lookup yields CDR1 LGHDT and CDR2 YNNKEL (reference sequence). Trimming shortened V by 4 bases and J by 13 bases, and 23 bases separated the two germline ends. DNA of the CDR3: TGTGCCAGCAGCCGCTCCATCGAGACTGAGGATGTGCAGCATTTT. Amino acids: CASSRSIETEDVQHF.

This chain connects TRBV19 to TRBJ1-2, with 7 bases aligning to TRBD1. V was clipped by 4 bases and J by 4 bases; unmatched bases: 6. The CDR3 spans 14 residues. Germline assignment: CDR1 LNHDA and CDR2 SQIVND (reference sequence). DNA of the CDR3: TGTGCCAGTAGTAGCGTGACAGGGCCCTATGGCTACACCTTC. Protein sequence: CASSSVTGPYGYTF.

The CDR3 DNA is TGTGCCACCAGCAAATATGGGGCGAATGAGCAGTTCTTC. This encodes CATSKYGANEQFF. V gene TRBV15 combines with J gene TRBJ2-1, with D tentatively TRBD1 (5 bases). V lost 4 bases, J lost 7 bases, and 11 bases lay in between. The CDR3 is 13 amino acids. Germline lookup yields CDR1 LNHNV and CDR2 YYDKDF (reference sequence).

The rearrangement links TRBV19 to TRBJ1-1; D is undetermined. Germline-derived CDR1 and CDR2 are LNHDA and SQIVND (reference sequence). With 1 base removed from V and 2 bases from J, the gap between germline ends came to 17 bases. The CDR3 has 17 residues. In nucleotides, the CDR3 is TGTGCCAGTAGTATAGTTTCTAGGGCAACTAGAAACACTGAAGCTTTCTTT. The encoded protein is CASSIVSRATRNTEAFF.

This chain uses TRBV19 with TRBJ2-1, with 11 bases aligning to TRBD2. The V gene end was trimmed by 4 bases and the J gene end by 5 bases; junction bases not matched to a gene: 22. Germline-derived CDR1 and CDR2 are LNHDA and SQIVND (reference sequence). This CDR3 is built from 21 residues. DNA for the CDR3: TGTGCCAGTAGTAACCGGGGCCCAGGGGCCACCGGGACTAGCGGACACAATGAGCAGTTCTTC. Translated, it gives CASSNRGPGATGTSGHNEQFF.

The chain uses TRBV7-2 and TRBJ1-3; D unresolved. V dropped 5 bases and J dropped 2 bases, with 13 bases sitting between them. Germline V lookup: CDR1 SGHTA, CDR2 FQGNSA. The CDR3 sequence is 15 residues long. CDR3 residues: CASSAREWTGNTIYF. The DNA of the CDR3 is TGTGCCAGCAGCGCGAGGGAATGGACTGGAAACACCATATATTTT. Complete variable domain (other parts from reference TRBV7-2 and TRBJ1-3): GAGVSQSPSNKVTEKGKDVELRCDPISGHTALYWYRQSLGQGLEFLIYFQGNSAPDKSGLPSDRFSAERTGGSVSTLTIQRTQQEDSAVYLCASSAREWTGNTIYFGEGSWLTVV.

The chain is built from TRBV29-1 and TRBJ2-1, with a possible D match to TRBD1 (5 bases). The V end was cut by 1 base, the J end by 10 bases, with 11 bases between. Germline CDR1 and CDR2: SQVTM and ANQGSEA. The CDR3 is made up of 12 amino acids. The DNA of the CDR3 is TGCAGCGTTGAAGTAGTGGGGCGGGAGCAGTTCTTC. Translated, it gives CSVEVVGREQFF.

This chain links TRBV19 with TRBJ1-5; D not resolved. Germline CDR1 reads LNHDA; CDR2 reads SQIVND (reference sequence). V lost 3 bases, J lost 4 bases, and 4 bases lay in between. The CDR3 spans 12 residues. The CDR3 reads CASSMQNQPQHF. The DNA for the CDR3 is TGTGCCAGTAGTATGCAGAATCAGCCCCAGCATTTT.

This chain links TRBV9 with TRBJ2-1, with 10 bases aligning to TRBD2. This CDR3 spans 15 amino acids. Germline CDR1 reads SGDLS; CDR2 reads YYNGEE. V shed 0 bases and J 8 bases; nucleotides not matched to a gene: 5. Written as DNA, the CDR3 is TGTGCCAGCAGCGTAGCTAGCGGGAGTTCCCATGAGCAGTTCTTC. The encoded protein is CASSVASGSSHEQFF.

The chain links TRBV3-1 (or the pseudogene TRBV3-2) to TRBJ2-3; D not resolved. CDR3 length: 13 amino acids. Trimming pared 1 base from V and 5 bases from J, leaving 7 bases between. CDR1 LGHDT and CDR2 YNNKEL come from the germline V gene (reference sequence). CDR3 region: CASSQVYVDTQYF. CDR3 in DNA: TGTGCCAGCAGCCAAGTTTATGTAGATACGCAGTATTTT.

The CDR3 DNA sequence: TGTGCCATCAGCCTGGTAGGGGGACAGAGTGGGACCCAGTACTTC. Its protein is CAISLVGGQSGTQYF. This rearrangement joins TRBV10-3 to TRBJ2-5, with TRBD1 identical over 7 bases. V lost 6 bases to trimming and J lost 7 bases; unmatched junction nucleotides: 14. From germline, CDR1 is ENHRY and CDR2 SYGVKD. The CDR3 has 15 amino acids.

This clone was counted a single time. The CDR3 DNA reads TGTGCCAGCTCACCCGGGACAGGGGGGGGCGATGAGCAGTTCTTC. Its translation: CASSPGTGGGDEQFF. J is TRBJ2-1 and V is TRBV18; the match to TRBD1 covers 11 bases. The germline V gene encodes CDR1 KGHSH and CDR2 LQKENI. The CDR3 spans 15 residues. The junction had 6 bases not matched to a gene; V was cut back by 3 bases and J by 8 bases. The variable domain in full, completed from reference TRBV18 and TRBJ2-1, reads NAGVMQNPRHLVRRRGQEARLRCSPMKGHSHVYWYRQLPEEGLKFMVYLQKENIIDESGMPKERFSAEFPKEGPSILRIQQVVRGDSAAYFCASSPGTGGGDEQFFGPGTRLTVL.

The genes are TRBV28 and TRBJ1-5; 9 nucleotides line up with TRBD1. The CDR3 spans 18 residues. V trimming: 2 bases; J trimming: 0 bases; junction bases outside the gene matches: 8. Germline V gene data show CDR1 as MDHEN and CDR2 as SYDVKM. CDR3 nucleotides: TGTGCCAGCAGTTTACTACCGGGACAGGGTCATAGCAATCAGCCCCAGCATTTT. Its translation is CASSLLPGQGHSNQPQHF. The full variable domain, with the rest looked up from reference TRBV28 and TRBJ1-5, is DVKVTQSSRYLVKRTGEKVFLECVQDMDHENMFWYRQDPGLGLRLIYFSYDVKMKEKGDIPEGYSVSREKKERFSLILESASTNQTSMYLCASSLLPGQGHSNQPQHFGDGTRLSIL.

CDR3 region: CASSQVGGGETQYF. The CDR3 DNA is TGTGCCAGTAGCCAAGTCGGGGGAGGGGAGACCCAGTACTTC. The chain has TRBV19 and TRBJ2-5, with 7 bases that match TRBD2. The CDR3 consists of 14 residues. Trimming at V came to 6 bases and at J to 5 bases, leaving 9 bases not matched to a gene. Per the germline V gene, CDR1 is LNHDA and CDR2 is SQIVND (reference sequence).

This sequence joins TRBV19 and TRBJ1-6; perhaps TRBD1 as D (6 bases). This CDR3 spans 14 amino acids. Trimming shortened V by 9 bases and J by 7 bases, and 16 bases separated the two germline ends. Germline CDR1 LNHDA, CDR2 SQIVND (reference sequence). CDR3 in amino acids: CASSSGTPNSPLHF. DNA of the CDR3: TGTGCCAGCAGCTCCGGGACACCAAATTCACCCCTCCACTTT.

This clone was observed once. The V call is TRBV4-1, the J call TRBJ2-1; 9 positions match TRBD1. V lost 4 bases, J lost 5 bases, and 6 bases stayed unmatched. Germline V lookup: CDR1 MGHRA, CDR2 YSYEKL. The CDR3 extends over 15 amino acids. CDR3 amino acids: CASSLPTGGHNEQFF. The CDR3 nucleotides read TGCGCCAGCAGCCTTCCGACAGGGGGGCACAATGAGCAGTTCTTC.

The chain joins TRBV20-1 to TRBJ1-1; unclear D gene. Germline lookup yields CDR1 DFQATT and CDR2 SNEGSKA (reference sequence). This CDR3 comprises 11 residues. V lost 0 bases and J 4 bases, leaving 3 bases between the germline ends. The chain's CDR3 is CSARDLTEAFF. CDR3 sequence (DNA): TGCAGTGCTAGAGACCTCACTGAAGCTTTCTTT.

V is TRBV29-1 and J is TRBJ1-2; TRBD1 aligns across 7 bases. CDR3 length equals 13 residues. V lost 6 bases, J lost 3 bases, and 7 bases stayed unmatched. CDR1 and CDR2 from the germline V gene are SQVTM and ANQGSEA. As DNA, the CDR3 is TGCAGCGTAACGACAGGGACGTACTATGGCTACACCTTC. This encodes CSVTTGTYYGYTF.

The CDR3 DNA reads TGCGCCAGCAGCTTGAGGGGGCCCAAGGCCGAGCAGTACTTC. This translates into CASSLRGPKAEQYF. The chain carries TRBV5-1 and TRBJ2-7; 7 bases are a match to TRBD1. The germline CDR1 and CDR2 sequences are SGHRS and YFSETQ. CDR3 length equals 14 residues. J lost 6 bases, V lost 1 base, and 7 bases had no gene match.

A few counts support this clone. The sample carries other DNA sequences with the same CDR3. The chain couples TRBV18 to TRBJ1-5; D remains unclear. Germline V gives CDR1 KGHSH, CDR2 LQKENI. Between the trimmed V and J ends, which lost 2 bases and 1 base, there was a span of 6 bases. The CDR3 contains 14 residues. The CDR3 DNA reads TGTGCCAGCTCACCAGGAGGGAGCAATCAGCCCCAGCATTTT. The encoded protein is CASSPGGSNQPQHF.

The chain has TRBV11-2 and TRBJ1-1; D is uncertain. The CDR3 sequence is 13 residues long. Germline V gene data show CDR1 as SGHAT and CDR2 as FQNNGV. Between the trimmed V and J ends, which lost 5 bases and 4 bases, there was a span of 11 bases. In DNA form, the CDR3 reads TGTGCCAGCAGCCTGACACGGATCACTGAAGCTTTCTTT. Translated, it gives CASSLTRITEAFF.

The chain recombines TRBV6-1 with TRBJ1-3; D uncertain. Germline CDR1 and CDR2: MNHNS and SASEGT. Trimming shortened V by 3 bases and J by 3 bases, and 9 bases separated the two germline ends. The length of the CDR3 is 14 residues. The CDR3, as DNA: TGTGCCAGCAGTGAGCGGGGTCTTGGAAACACCATATATTTT. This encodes CASSERGLGNTIYF.

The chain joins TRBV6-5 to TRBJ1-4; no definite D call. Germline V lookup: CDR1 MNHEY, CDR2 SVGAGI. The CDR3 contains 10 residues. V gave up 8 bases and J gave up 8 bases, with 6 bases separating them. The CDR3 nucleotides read TGTGCCAGCGCCGGGGAAAAACTGTTTTTT. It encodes CASAGEKLFF.